Following are 28 T cell receptor beta chains from one sample sequenced in a study of T cell clonotyping in hematopoietic cell transplantation. Here immunoSEQ multiplex PCR was the method, and the copy in TCRdb shows in-frame clones only, minus some. The data hold 14,000 or so clones, with over 85% observed a single time. The sample was PBMCs, taken 30 days after allogeneic stem cell transplant. The receptors were gathered from a male patient aged 55 to 69 who had an allogeneic stem cell transplant from an unrelated donor, so the T cells may come from the graft donor. Some clones in this sample may be carry-over from other donors' samples.

The chain uses TRBV4-3 and TRBJ2-2; D uncertain. The germline V gene encodes CDR1 LGHNA and CDR2 YSLEER. This CDR3 comprises 15 residues. V lost 0 bases, J lost 2 bases, and 7 bases lay in between. DNA of the CDR3: TGCGCCAGCAGCCAAGATCACCTAAACACCGGGGAGCTGTTTTTT. Translated, it gives CASSQDHLNTGELFF.

The rearrangement uses TRBV29-1 and TRBJ1-2, with a tentative D call TRBD1 (5 bases). This CDR3 spans 15 amino acids. Germline V gene lookup returns CDR1 SQVTM and CDR2 ANQGSEA. V was clipped by 7 bases and J by 5 bases, with 23 bases between them. This CDR3 is CSAAPHQAWGYGYTF. For the CDR3, the DNA is TGCAGCGCAGCCCCACACCAAGCGTGGGGGTATGGCTACACCTTC.

The gene calls are TRBV2 and TRBJ1-2; D might be TRBD1 (5 bases). Per the germline V gene, CDR1 is SNHLY and CDR2 is FYNNEI. The CDR3 extends over 12 amino acids. Trimming shortened V by 6 bases and J by 8 bases, and 13 bases separated the two germline ends. CDR3 in DNA: TGTGCCAGCAGCTACCCCGGGGACGGCTACACCTTC. This codes for CASSYPGDGYTF.

V and J are TRBV21-1 and TRBJ1-6; the tabulated D call, TRBD1, remains unverified against the DNA. TRBV21-1 is recorded as a pseudogene. The CDR3 has 16 amino acids. The DNA of the CDR3 is TGTGCCAGCAGCAAAGGGAAGACAGGTTATAATTCACCCCTCCACTTT. Translated, it gives CASSKGKTGYNSPLHF.

V is TRBV5-1 and J is TRBJ2-7, with 9 bases fitting TRBD2. The CDR3 is 14 residues long. V shed 2 bases, J shed 3 bases, and the junction held 3 bases outside the gene matches. Germline V gives CDR1 SGHRS, CDR2 YFSETQ. The CDR3 protein is CASSLSGGNYEQYF. The CDR3 DNA is TGCGCCAGCAGCTTAAGCGGGGGGAACTACGAGCAGTACTTC.

The chain joins TRBV19 to TRBJ1-5; D gene ambiguous. The V and J ends lost 5 bases and 4 bases respectively, with 6 bases between them. Germline lookup yields CDR1 LNHDA and CDR2 SQIVND (reference sequence). This CDR3 region has 12 residues. CDR3: CASSLSNQPQHF. CDR3 DNA sequence: TGTGCCAGTAGTTTATCGAATCAGCCCCAGCATTTT.

The rearrangement uses TRBV5-1 and TRBJ2-1; 7 bases agree with TRBD1. Trimming at V came to 0 bases and at J to 4 bases, leaving 7 bases not matched to a gene. The CDR3 extends over 16 amino acids. Germline-derived CDR1 and CDR2 are SGHRS and YFSETQ. CDR3 in amino acids: CASSLAGTEVYNEQFF. DNA of the CDR3: TGCGCCAGCAGCTTGGCGGGGACAGAGGTTTACAATGAGCAGTTCTTC.

The rearrangement links TRBV29-1 to TRBJ2-6; 8 bases agree with TRBD2. Trimming cost V 4 bases and J 0 bases; bases outside gene matches: 8. The CDR3 has 17 residues. Germline lookup yields CDR1 SQVTM and CDR2 ANQGSEA. The CDR3 sequence: CSVASLAVPSGANVLTF. Written as DNA, the CDR3 is TGCAGCGTTGCATCACTAGCGGTTCCCTCTGGGGCCAACGTCCTGACTTTC.

The CDR3 loop reads CAINQGHNSPLHF. Written as DNA, the CDR3 is TGTGCCATCAACCAGGGGCATAATTCACCCCTCCACTTT. This chain connects TRBV10-3 to TRBJ1-6; D is perhaps TRBD1 (6 bases). The CDR3 spans 13 residues. Germline values: CDR1 ENHRY, CDR2 SYGVKD. V was clipped by 7 bases and J by 5 bases, with 9 bases between them.

CDR3 DNA: TGTGCCATCAGTGACAGGGGGAACTCCTACGAGCAGTACTTC. Encoded protein: CAISDRGNSYEQYF. The V and J genes are TRBV10-3 and TRBJ2-7; TRBD1 matches at 7 bases. Germline loops: CDR1 ENHRY, CDR2 SYGVKD. The CDR3 runs 14 residues. The J segment lost 0 bases and the V segment lost 3 bases, leaving 2 bases of the junction unmatched.

The V gene is TRBV5-6, the J gene TRBJ1-2; a possible D gene is TRBD1 (5 bases). The V gene's germline CDR1 is SGHDT and CDR2 YYEEEE. The CDR3 has 14 residues. V was pared by 0 bases and J by 5 bases, with 11 bases between. CDR3 loop: CASSLAREVYGYTF. The CDR3 DNA reads TGTGCCAGCAGCTTGGCCAGGGAAGTTTATGGCTACACCTTC.

The CDR3 region is CASSLGNLEAFF. The CDR3 DNA reads TGTGCCAGCAGCTTAGGGAACCTTGAAGCTTTCTTT. This chain joins TRBV7-2 and TRBJ1-1; D uncertain. The ends were cut back, 1 base at V and 7 bases at J, with 7 bases in the middle. This CDR3 spans 12 amino acids. The germline V gene has CDR1 SGHTA and CDR2 FQGNSA.

The V call is TRBV25-1, the J call TRBJ1-4, with D maybe TRBD1 (6 bases). The CDR3 has 15 residues. Per germline, CDR1 MGHDK and CDR2 SYGVNS. Trimming took off 3 bases at V and 5 bases at J, with 13 bases between the two ends. CDR3 coding DNA: TGTGCCAGCAGTGACAGGGGAGGGGGGAATGAAAAACTGTTTTTT. This gives the protein CASSDRGGGNEKLFF.

J is TRBJ2-1 and V is TRBV25-1; D is perhaps TRBD2 (5 bases). V was trimmed by 8 bases and J by 3 bases, leaving 11 bases between them. CDR3 size: 13 residues. CDR1 MGHDK and CDR2 SYGVNS come from the germline V gene. CDR3 in amino acids: CASSRGGYNEQFF. CDR3 nucleotide sequence: TGTGCCAGCTCTAGAGGAGGCTACAATGAGCAGTTCTTC.

The V and J genes are TRBV11-3 and TRBJ2-7; 7 bases agree with TRBD1. CDR3 length: 13 amino acids. J lost 7 bases, V lost 5 bases, and 8 bases had no gene match. The V gene's germline CDR1 is SGHNT and CDR2 YENEEA. CDR3 nucleotide sequence: TGTGCCAGCAGCCCGGGGACAGTGCGTGAGCAGTACTTC. Amino acids: CASSPGTVREQYF.

The CDR3 protein is CASSLGQEADTQYF. The CDR3 DNA sequence: TGCGCCAGCAGCTTGGGGCAGGAGGCAGATACGCAGTATTTT. The chain recombines TRBV5-1 with TRBJ2-3; a possible D gene is TRBD2 (5 bases). CDR3 length: 14 amino acids. The V gene lost 0 bases and the J gene lost 4 bases, with 9 bases spanning the gap. The germline gives CDR1 SGHRS, CDR2 YFSETQ.

V gene TRBV7-2 combines with J gene TRBJ2-7, with D unresolved. Trimming removed 4 bases from V and 7 bases from J, with 11 bases in between. Germline CDR1 and CDR2: SGHTA and FQGNSA. This CDR3 is built from 12 residues. CDR3 DNA: TGTGCCAGCAGCTCCCTGACTTGGGAGCAGTACTTC. Protein: CASSSLTWEQYF.

This clone was counted a few times. The J gene is TRBJ2-6, the V gene TRBV4-3; D unclear. Germline CDR1 reads LGHNA; CDR2 reads YSLEER. V was clipped by 4 bases and J by 0 bases, with 10 bases between them. CDR3 length equals 16 residues. CDR3 loop: CASSLDWSSGANVLTF. The DNA of the CDR3 is TGCGCCAGCAGCCTTGATTGGAGCTCTGGGGCCAACGTCCTGACTTTC.

This rearrangement joins TRBV21-1 to TRBJ2-7; the table's D call of TRBD1 was not tested on the DNA. TRBV21-1 is a pseudogene locus. There are 18 residues in the CDR3. The CDR3 sequence: CASSKETWRDREMYEQYF. The CDR3, as DNA: TGTGCCAGCAGCAAAGAAACTTGGCGGGACAGGGAAATGTACGAGCAGTACTTC.

This clone was found a few times. The chain uses TRBV4-1 and TRBJ2-1; 8 bases agree with TRBD2. V was pared by 1 base and J by 9 bases, with 17 bases of the junction left unmatched. CDR3 length equals 18 residues. From germline, CDR1 is MGHRA and CDR2 YSYEKL. The CDR3, as DNA: TGCGCCAGCAGCCAAGTGACTGGTGCAAGCGGGGGTATTGGTGAGCAGTTCTTC. Its protein is CASSQVTGASGGIGEQFF.

This chain uses TRBV19 with TRBJ2-2; 9 nucleotides match TRBD1. The J segment lost 7 bases and the V segment lost 4 bases, leaving 7 bases of the junction unmatched. Germline V lookup: CDR1 LNHDA, CDR2 SQIVND (reference sequence). This CDR3 region has 15 residues. The CDR3 spells CASSTPGQGIGELFF. The CDR3 DNA is TGTGCCAGTAGTACTCCGGGACAGGGCATCGGGGAGCTGTTTTTT.

The V gene is TRBV5-6, the J gene TRBJ2-5; TRBD2 agrees at 15 bases. This CDR3 is built from 18 residues. V lost 4 bases, J lost 2 bases, and 9 bases stayed unmatched. Germline values: CDR1 SGHDT, CDR2 YYEEEE. CDR3 in amino acids: CASSSLGLAGGTQETQYF. As DNA, the CDR3 is TGTGCCAGCAGCAGCCTGGGACTAGCGGGGGGAACGCAAGAGACCCAGTACTTC.

The sample holds a few counts of this clone. The V call is TRBV7-6, the J call TRBJ1-1; D ambiguous. The V and J ends lost 2 bases and 1 base respectively, with 8 bases between them. CDR1 and CDR2 from the germline V gene are SGHVS and FNYEAQ. There are 14 residues in the CDR3. The CDR3 DNA sequence: TGTGCCAGCAGCTTACGAGGTCCGAACACTGAAGCTTTCTTT. Translating it yields CASSLRGPNTEAFF.

The rearrangement links TRBV4-1 to TRBJ1-2; D unclear. This CDR3 is built from 14 residues. Trimming removed 0 bases at V and 4 bases at J, with 9 bases between. Germline V gives CDR1 MGHRA, CDR2 YSYEKL. The CDR3 DNA reads TGCGCCAGCAGCCAAGATGGGTTTGCCTATGGCTACACCTTC. It specifies CASSQDGFAYGYTF.

The chain uses TRBV5-6 and TRBJ1-4; D is perhaps TRBD1 (5 bases). V lost 5 bases and J 3 bases, leaving 17 bases between the germline ends. Germline CDR1 and CDR2: SGHDT and YYEEEE. This CDR3 has 16 amino acids. The CDR3 sequence is CASRVGGRQPNEKLFF. In nucleotides, the CDR3 is TGTGCCAGCAGGGTGGGGGGTCGACAGCCTAATGAAAAACTGTTTTTT.

The V and J genes are TRBV19 and TRBJ1-2; the D is unclear. The length of the CDR3 is 15 residues. Per the germline V gene, CDR1 is LNHDA and CDR2 is SQIVND (reference sequence). V gave up 5 bases and J gave up 4 bases, with 17 bases separating them. Written as DNA, the CDR3 is TGTGCCAGTAGTCCAGAAAGAGGGTCGGTCTATGGCTACACCTTC. This sequence encodes CASSPERGSVYGYTF.

V usage is TRBV6-6 and J usage is TRBJ1-2; 10 bases are a match to TRBD1. Trimming cost V 6 bases and J 5 bases; bases outside gene matches: 6. CDR3 length equals 14 residues. The germline CDR1 and CDR2 sequences are MNHNY and SVGAGI (reference sequence). The CDR3 protein is CASSGRTGGYGYTF. The CDR3, as DNA: TGTGCCAGCAGCGGTAGGACAGGGGGATATGGCTACACCTTC.

The genes are TRBV7-2 and TRBJ1-2; D unclear. Germline V gives CDR1 SGHTA, CDR2 FQGNSA. This CDR3 region has 14 residues. Trimming stripped 3 bases from V and 7 bases from J, with 15 bases between. In DNA form, the CDR3 reads TGTGCCAGCAGCTTCGCGACAACATACCTTGGCTACACCTTC. Translating it yields CASSFATTYLGYTF.